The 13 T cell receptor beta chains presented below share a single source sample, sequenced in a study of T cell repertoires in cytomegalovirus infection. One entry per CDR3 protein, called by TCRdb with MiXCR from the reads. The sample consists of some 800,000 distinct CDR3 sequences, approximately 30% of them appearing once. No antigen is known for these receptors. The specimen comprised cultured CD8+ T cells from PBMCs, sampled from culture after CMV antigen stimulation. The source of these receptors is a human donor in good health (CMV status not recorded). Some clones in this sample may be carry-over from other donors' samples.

CDR3 amino acids: CASSITGSSYNEQFF. As DNA, the CDR3 is TGTGCCAGTAGTATAACAGGGAGCTCCTACAATGAGCAGTTCTTC. This chain joins TRBV19 and TRBJ2-1; D possibly corresponds to TRBD1 (6 bases). CDR1 LNHDA and CDR2 SQIVND come from the germline V gene (reference sequence). The CDR3 covers 15 residues. Trimming removed 2 bases from V and 0 bases from J, with 8 bases in between.

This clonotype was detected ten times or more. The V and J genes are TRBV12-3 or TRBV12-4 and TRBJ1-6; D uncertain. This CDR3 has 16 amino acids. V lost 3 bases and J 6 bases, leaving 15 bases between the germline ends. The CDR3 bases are TGTGCCAGCAGTTTTTATTCTACCGGGTCTAATTCACCCCTCCACTTT. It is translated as CASSFYSTGSNSPLHF.

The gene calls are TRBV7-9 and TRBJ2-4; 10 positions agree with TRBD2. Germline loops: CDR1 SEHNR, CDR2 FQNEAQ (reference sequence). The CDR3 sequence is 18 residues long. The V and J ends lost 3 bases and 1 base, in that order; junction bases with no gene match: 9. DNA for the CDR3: TGTGCCAGCAGCTTTCGGGCAGCGGGGGGGCGGGCCAAAAACATTCAGTACTTC. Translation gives CASSFRAAGGRAKNIQYF.

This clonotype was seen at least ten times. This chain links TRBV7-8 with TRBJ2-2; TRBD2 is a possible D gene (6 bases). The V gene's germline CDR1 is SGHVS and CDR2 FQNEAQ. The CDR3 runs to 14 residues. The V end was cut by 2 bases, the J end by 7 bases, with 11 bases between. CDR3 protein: CASSLRGLGGELFF. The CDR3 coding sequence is TGTGCCAGCAGCTTACGGGGACTGGGCGGGGAGCTGTTTTTT.

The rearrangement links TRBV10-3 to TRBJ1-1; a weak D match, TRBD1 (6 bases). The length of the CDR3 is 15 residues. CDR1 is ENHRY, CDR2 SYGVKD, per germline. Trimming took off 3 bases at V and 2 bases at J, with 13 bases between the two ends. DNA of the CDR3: TGTGCCATCAGTGATCCGGACAGCGAAAACACTGAAGCTTTCTTT. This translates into CAISDPDSENTEAFF.

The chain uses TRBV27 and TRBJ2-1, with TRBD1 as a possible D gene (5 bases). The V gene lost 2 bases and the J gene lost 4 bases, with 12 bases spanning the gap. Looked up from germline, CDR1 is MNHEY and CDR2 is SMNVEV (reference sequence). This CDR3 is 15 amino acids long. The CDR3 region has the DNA TGTGCCAGCAGTTTAGGGGCAGTTACGTACAATGAGCAGTTCTTC. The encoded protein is CASSLGAVTYNEQFF.

The CDR3 is CASSGTGSNQPQHF. CDR3 bases: TGTGCCAGCAGCGGAACAGGGAGCAATCAGCCCCAGCATTTT. The chain has TRBV7-3 and TRBJ1-5; TRBD1 is a possible D gene (6 bases). V was pared by 5 bases and J by 1 base, with 9 bases between. This CDR3 spans 14 amino acids. Germline values: CDR1 SGHTA, CDR2 FQGTGA.

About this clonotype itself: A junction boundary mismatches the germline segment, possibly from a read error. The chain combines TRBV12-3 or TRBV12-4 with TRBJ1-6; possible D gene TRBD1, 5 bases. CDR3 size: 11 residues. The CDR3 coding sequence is TGTGCCAACAGTCCCGGGACGGAGCTCCACTTT. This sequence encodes CANSPGTELHF.

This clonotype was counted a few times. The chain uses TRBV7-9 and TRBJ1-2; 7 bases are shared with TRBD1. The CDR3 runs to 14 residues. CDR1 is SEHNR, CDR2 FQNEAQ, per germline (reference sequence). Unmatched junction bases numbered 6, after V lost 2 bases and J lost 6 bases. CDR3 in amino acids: CASSLRQGEDGYTF. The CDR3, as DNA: TGTGCCAGCAGCTTACGGCAGGGGGAGGATGGCTACACCTTC.

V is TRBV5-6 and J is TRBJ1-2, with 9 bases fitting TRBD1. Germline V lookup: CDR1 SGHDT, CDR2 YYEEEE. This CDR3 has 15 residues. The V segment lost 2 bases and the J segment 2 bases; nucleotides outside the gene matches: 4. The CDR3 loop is CASSFPGTGNYGYTF. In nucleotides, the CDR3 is TGTGCCAGCAGCTTCCCCGGGACAGGGAACTATGGCTACACCTTC.

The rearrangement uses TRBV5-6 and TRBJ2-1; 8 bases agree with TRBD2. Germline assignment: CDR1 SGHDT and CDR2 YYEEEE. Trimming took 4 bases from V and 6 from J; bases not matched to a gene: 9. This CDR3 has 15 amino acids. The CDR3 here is CASSRSGTRRNEQFF. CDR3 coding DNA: TGTGCCAGCAGCCGCTCCGGGACTAGACGCAATGAGCAGTTCTTC.

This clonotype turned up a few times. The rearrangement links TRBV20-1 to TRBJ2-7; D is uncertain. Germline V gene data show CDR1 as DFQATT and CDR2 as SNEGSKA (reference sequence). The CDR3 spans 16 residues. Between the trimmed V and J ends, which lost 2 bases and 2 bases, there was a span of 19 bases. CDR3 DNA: TGCAGTGCTAGACCCTCGTCATCCCAGGTAACCTACGAGCAGTACTTC. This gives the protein CSARPSSSQVTYEQYF.

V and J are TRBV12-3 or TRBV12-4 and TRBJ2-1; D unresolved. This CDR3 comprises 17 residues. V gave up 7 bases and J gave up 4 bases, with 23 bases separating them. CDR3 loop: CASTPGWVENVYNEQFF. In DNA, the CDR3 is TGTGCCAGCACTCCTGGTTGGGTAGAGAATGTTTACAATGAGCAGTTCTTC.